Presented here are 25 T cell receptor beta chains from one specimen sequenced in a study of blood T cells in healthy people across ages. Using a J-beta primer mix together with a sample-barcoded 5' primer, a second PCR was run for roughly 7 to 12 cycles. TCRdb itself ran the 5' RACE reads through MiXCR, one entry per CDR3 protein. The sample holds under 1,000,000 distinct CDR3 sequences, 36% seen once. Sequencing was done on a sample of blood. The receptors were sampled from a man younger than 35 in good health.

In DNA, the CDR3 is TGTGCCAGCAGCCGAGATGCGTTAGCGGGGACAGATACGCAGTATTTT. This translates into CASSRDALAGTDTQYF. This chain connects TRBV4-2 to TRBJ2-3; 8 bases are shared with TRBD2. Per germline, CDR1 LGHNA and CDR2 YNFKEQ. The CDR3 length is 16 residues. V shed 4 bases, J shed 3 bases, and the junction held 9 bases outside the gene matches.

This clonotype was detected ten times or more. The V gene is TRBV7-2, the J gene TRBJ2-3; 11 positions agree with TRBD2. This CDR3 is built from 16 residues. Germline CDR1 reads SGHTA; CDR2 reads FQGNSA. V shed 6 bases, J shed 4 bases, and the junction held 9 bases outside the gene matches. In DNA form, the CDR3 reads TGTGCCAGCAGGTATCCCCTAGCGGGGGGCGCAGATACGCAGTATTTT. It yields the protein CASRYPLAGGADTQYF.

The chain joins TRBV6-1 to TRBJ2-1; perhaps D is TRBD1 or TRBD2 (5 bases each). The CDR3 is 17 amino acids. Germline V lookup: CDR1 MNHNS, CDR2 SASEGT. Trimming took 5 bases from V and 5 from J, leaving 22 bases between them. The CDR3 reads CASSSSPKIRGDNEQFF. The CDR3 DNA reads as TGTGCCAGCAGTAGCTCCCCTAAAATACGGGGCGACAATGAGCAGTTCTTC.

Concerning this clonotype: Its ends do not fully match the called genes, so a read error is possible. The chain combines TRBV5-1 with TRBJ2-3; TRBD2 agrees at 12 bases. CDR1 SGHRS and CDR2 YFSETQ come from the germline V gene. This CDR3 region has 17 residues. The CDR3 sequence: CANSLGPSGGGTDTQYF. CDR3 DNA: TGCGCCAACAGCTTGGGTCCTAGCGGGGGGGGCACAGATACGCAGTATTTT.

This clonotype has only one observation. This sequence may be a read error, since a much larger clone differs from it by one base. The chain links TRBV3-1 to TRBJ2-1; 9 bases map to TRBD2. V lost 6 bases to trimming and J lost 13 bases; unmatched junction nucleotides: 19. Germline-derived CDR1 and CDR2 are LGHDT and YNNKEL (reference sequence). The length of the CDR3 is 16 residues. CDR3 bases: TGTGCCAGCAGTAATAGCGGGGGTACACGACAAGAGACCCAGTTCTTC. It is translated as CASSNSGGTRQETQFF.

This clonotype was seen many times. This chain connects TRBV29-1 to TRBJ2-3; TRBD1 might be the D (5 bases). With 8 bases removed from V and 5 bases from J, the gap between germline ends came to 11 bases. The CDR3 loop spans 11 amino acids. Germline loops: CDR1 SQVTM, CDR2 ANQGSEA. The CDR3 coding sequence is TGCAGCATTCGGCAGGGAGATACGCAGTATTTT. It codes for CSIRQGDTQYF.

The chain has TRBV12-3 or TRBV12-4 and TRBJ2-1, with D maybe TRBD1 (6 bases). V was shortened by 6 bases and J by 0 bases, with 9 bases between the two germline ends. The CDR3 length is 14 residues. Here the CDR3 reads CASRIQGSYNEQFF. For the CDR3, the DNA is TGTGCCAGCAGGATACAGGGCTCCTACAATGAGCAGTTCTTC.

The table lists this clonotype with a few counts. A much larger clonotype is one base distant, so this may be a read error. The chain has TRBV4-2 and TRBJ1-5, with 7 bases that match TRBD1. Germline CDR1 and CDR2: LGHNA and YNFKEQ. There are 14 residues in the CDR3. Trimming removed 7 bases from V and 0 bases from J; junction bases left unmatched: 3. Written as DNA, the CDR3 is TGTGCCAGCAACCAGGGGGGTAGCAATCAGCCCCAGCATTTT. Its translation: CASNQGGSNQPQHF.

This chain joins TRBV29-1 and TRBJ1-2; 7 nucleotides line up with TRBD1. Unmatched junction bases numbered 7, after V lost 5 bases and J lost 4 bases. Germline assignment: CDR1 SQVTM and CDR2 ANQGSEA. This CDR3 is built from 13 residues. CDR3 loop: CSVRGGTAYGYTF. CDR3 bases: TGCAGCGTTAGGGGAGGGACAGCCTATGGCTACACCTTC.

With regard to this clonotype: The junction departs from the called germline gene at one end, perhaps through a read error. V usage is TRBV4-3 and J usage is TRBJ2-1, with 12 bases aligning to TRBD2. Germline CDR1 is LGHNA and CDR2 is YSLEER. This CDR3 has 20 residues. The CDR3 DNA is TGCGCCAGCAACCAAGATCGGTCTAGCGGGGGGGCGTCGGGGCAAAATGAGCAGTTCTTC. Residues: CASNQDRSSGGASGQNEQFF.

The rearrangement uses TRBV4-2 and TRBJ2-7; D unclear. The CDR3 extends over 14 amino acids. CDR1 is LGHNA and CDR2 is YNFKEQ in the germline V gene. The V end lost 0 bases, the J end lost 0 bases, and 6 bases lay between the germline ends. This CDR3 reads CASSQDTASYEQYF. The DNA for the CDR3 is TGTGCCAGCAGCCAAGACACGGCCTCCTACGAGCAGTACTTC.

Regarding this clonotype: This may be a read error, as it is one base from a much larger clone. This chain links TRBV12-3 or TRBV12-4 with TRBJ2-1; D not certain. The CDR3 extends over 14 amino acids. CDR3 protein: CVSSLGSYLNEQFF. As DNA, the CDR3 is TGTGTCAGCAGTTTGGGGTCTTATCTCAATGAGCAGTTCTTC.

This clonotype was detected ten times or more. V is TRBV20-1 and J is TRBJ2-1; TRBD1 might be the D (6 bases). This CDR3 has 14 amino acids. Trimming stripped 6 bases from V and 0 bases from J, with 12 bases between. From germline, CDR1 is DFQATT and CDR2 SNEGSKA (reference sequence). The CDR3 is CSARPGDSYNEQFF. The CDR3 bases are TGCAGTGCCAGGCCAGGGGACTCCTACAATGAGCAGTTCTTC.

Here the CDR3 DNA reads TGCAGTGCCAGCAATCCAATGACAGGGGACACTGAAGCTTTCTTT. It encodes CSASNPMTGDTEAFF. The chain combines TRBV20-1 with TRBJ1-1, with 8 bases matching TRBD1. The V gene's germline CDR1 is DFQATT and CDR2 SNEGSKA (reference sequence). The V gene end was trimmed by 6 bases and the J gene end by 3 bases; junction bases not matched to a gene: 12. This CDR3 contains 15 residues.

The chain carries TRBV5-1 and TRBJ1-2, with TRBD1 identical over 7 bases. The V segment lost 1 base and the J segment 7 bases; nucleotides outside the gene matches: 10. CDR1 and CDR2 from the germline V gene are SGHRS and YFSETQ. The CDR3 length is 15 residues. The CDR3 is CASSLRPTGEAGYTF. DNA of the CDR3: TGCGCCAGCAGCTTGAGGCCAACAGGGGAGGCTGGCTACACCTTC.

About this clonotype itself: Mismatch with germline at one junction end may stem from a read error. The chain employs TRBV4-1 and TRBJ1-2; D is perhaps TRBD1 (6 bases). This CDR3 contains 16 residues. CDR1 is MGHRA and CDR2 is YSYEKL in the germline V gene. This CDR3 is CACSPPSDRRLYGYTF. As DNA, the CDR3 is TGCGCCTGCAGCCCCCCGAGCGACAGGAGACTCTATGGCTACACCTTC.

The rearrangement links TRBV10-3 to TRBJ1-1; D not resolved. This CDR3 has 13 residues. CDR1 is ENHRY, CDR2 SYGVKD, per germline. The V and J ends lost 6 bases and 1 base respectively, with 9 bases between them. This CDR3 reads CAISVDPNTEAFF. The CDR3 DNA reads as TGTGCCATCAGCGTAGACCCGAACACTGAAGCTTTCTTT.

This clonotype was picked up many times. This chain uses TRBV10-3 with TRBJ2-3; D possibly corresponds to TRBD1 (6 bases). There are 17 residues in the CDR3. The germline CDR1 and CDR2 sequences are ENHRY and SYGVKD. The germline V and J ends were trimmed by 0 bases and 0 bases, with 13 bases remaining between them. Written as DNA, the CDR3 is TGTGCCATCAGTGAGTCTTTGGAAGGACAGAGCACAGATACGCAGTATTTT. Encoded protein: CAISESLEGQSTDTQYF.

V is TRBV28 and J is TRBJ1-2, with 7 bases fitting TRBD1. V shed 6 bases and J 3 bases; nucleotides not matched to a gene: 7. Germline V CDR1 and CDR2: MDHEN, SYDVKM. The CDR3 runs to 14 residues. In nucleotides, the CDR3 is TGTGCCAGCAGAAGTGCCAGGGGGGACTATGGCTACACCTTC. It encodes CASRSARGDYGYTF.

For this clonotype: It may be a read error: a sequence one base away is much more abundant. The chain combines TRBV7-2 with TRBJ2-1, with 7 bases fitting TRBD1. Trimming at V came to 10 bases and at J to 6 bases, leaving 12 bases not matched to a gene. Germline values: CDR1 SGHTA, CDR2 FQGNSA. This CDR3 is 14 amino acids long. The CDR3 region has the DNA TGTGCCAACACCGAGGGGGCCGCGACCAATGAGCAGTTCTTC. As protein: CANTEGAATNEQFF.

Comments on this clonotype: Compared with germline, one end of the junction differs, possibly owing to a read error. V and J are TRBV24-1 and TRBJ1-5; 9 bases are a match to TRBD1. Germline V gene data show CDR1 as KGHDR and CDR2 as SFDVKD. The CDR3 extends over 16 amino acids. CDR3 DNA: TGTGCCTCCAGTGATCCGACAGGGGGTGAAAATCAGCCCCAGCATTTT. This gives the protein CASSDPTGGENQPQHF.

Details on this clonotype: At one end the junction does not follow the germline gene, possibly because of a read error. The chain uses TRBV12-3 or TRBV12-4 and TRBJ2-2; D possibly corresponds to TRBD2 (5 bases). This CDR3 is 15 amino acids long. CDR3 amino acids: CASSFWPANTGKLFF. The CDR3, as DNA: TGTGCCAGCAGTTTCTGGCCCGCGAACACCGGGAAGCTGTTTTTT.

The CDR3 is CASSSQLAGKDNEQFF. CDR3 bases: TGTGCCAGCAGTTCGCAACTAGCGGGGAAAGACAATGAGCAGTTCTTC. The rearrangement uses TRBV28 and TRBJ2-1, with 10 bases that match TRBD2. V trimming: 4 bases; J trimming: 5 bases; junction bases outside the gene matches: 8. The germline V gene has CDR1 MDHEN and CDR2 SYDVKM. This CDR3 spans 16 amino acids.

To note about this clonotype: Possible read error: a much larger clone is one base away. The V gene is TRBV7-7, the J gene TRBJ2-7, with a possible D match to TRBD1 (6 bases). Germline-derived CDR1 and CDR2 are SSHAT and FNYEAQ (reference sequence). The CDR3 contains 15 residues. DNA of the CDR3: TGTGCTAGCAGCTTAGAAGGGGGTTCTACCTACGAGCAGTACTTC. Its protein product is CASSLEGGSTYEQYF.

This clonotype has a handful of counts. This chain joins TRBV12-3 or TRBV12-4 and TRBJ2-7; D is uncertain. V lost 6 bases and J 3 bases, leaving 12 bases between the germline ends. The CDR3 extends over 13 amino acids. The CDR3 region is CASSILHGYEQYF. The CDR3 coding sequence is TGTGCCAGCAGCATCTTACACGGCTACGAGCAGTACTTC.